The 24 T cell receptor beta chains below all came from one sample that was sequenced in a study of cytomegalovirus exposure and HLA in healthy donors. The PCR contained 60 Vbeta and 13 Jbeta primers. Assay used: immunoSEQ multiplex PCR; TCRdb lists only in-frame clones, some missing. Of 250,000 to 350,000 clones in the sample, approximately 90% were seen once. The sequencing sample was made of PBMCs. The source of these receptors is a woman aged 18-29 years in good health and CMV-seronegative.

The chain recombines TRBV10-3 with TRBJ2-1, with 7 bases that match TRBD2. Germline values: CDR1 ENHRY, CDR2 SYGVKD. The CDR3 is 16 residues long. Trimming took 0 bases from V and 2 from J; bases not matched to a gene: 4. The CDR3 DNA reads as TGTGCCATCAGTGAGTCTGTTGCGGGGGCCTACAATGAGCAGTTCTTC. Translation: CAISESVAGAYNEQFF.

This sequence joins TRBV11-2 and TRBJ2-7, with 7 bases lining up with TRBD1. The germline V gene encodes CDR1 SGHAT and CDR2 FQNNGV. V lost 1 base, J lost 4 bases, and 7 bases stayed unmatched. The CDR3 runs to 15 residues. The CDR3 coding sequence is TGTGCCAGCAGCTTAGTAAGGGGGCGAGGGTACGAGCAGTACTTC. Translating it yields CASSLVRGRGYEQYF.

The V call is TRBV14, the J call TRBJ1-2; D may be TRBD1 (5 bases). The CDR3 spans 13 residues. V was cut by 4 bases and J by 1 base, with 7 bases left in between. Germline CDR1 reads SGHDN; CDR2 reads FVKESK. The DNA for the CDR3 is TGTGCCAGCAGCCCGACAGTTAACTATGGCTACACCTTC. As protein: CASSPTVNYGYTF.

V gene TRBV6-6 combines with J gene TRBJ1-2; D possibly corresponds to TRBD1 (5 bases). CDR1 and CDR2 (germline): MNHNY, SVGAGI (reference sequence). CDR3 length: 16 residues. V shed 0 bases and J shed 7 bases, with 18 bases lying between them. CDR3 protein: CASSYSALRGVAGYTF. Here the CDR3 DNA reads TGTGCCAGCAGTTACTCGGCATTAAGGGGTGTGGCTGGCTACACCTTC.

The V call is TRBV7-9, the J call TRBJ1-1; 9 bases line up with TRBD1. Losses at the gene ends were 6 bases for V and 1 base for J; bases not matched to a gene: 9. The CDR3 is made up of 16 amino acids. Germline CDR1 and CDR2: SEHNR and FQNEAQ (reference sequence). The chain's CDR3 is CASSLTGGGGNTEAFF. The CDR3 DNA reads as TGTGCCAGCAGTTTAACAGGGGGCGGGGGGAACACTGAAGCTTTCTTT.

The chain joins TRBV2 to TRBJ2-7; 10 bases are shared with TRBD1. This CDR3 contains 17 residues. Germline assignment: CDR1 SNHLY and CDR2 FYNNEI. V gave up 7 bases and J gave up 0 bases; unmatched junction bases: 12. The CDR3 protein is CASIEGTGADSSYEQYF. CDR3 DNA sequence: TGTGCCAGCATTGAGGGGACAGGGGCCGACTCCTCCTACGAGCAGTACTTC.

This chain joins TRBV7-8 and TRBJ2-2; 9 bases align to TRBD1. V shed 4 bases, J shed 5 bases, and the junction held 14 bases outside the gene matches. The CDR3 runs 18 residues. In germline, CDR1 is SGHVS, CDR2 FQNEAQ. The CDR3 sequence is CASSSSTYGTGLTGELFF. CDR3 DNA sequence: TGTGCCAGCAGCTCAAGCACCTACGGGACAGGGTTGACCGGGGAGCTGTTTTTT.

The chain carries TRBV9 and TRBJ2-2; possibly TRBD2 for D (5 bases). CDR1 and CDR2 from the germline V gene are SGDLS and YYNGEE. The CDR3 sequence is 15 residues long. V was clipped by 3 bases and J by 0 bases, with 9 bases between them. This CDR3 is CASSDRGANTGELFF. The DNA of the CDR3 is TGTGCCAGCAGCGATCGGGGTGCGAACACCGGGGAGCTGTTTTTT.

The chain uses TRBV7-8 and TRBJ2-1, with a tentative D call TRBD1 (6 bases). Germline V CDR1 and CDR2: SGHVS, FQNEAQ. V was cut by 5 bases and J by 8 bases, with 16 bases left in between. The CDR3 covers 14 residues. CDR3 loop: CASSPKYRVDEQFF. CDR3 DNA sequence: TGTGCCAGCAGCCCTAAATACAGGGTCGATGAGCAGTTCTTC.

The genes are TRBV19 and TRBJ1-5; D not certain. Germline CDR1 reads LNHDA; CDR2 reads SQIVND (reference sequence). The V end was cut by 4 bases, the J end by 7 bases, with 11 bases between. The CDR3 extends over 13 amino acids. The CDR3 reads CASSTYRLQPQHF. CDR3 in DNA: TGTGCCAGTAGTACTTATAGATTGCAGCCCCAGCATTTT. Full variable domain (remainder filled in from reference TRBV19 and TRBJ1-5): DGGITQSPKYLFRKEGQNVTLSCEQNLNHDAMYWYRQDPGQGLRLIYYSQIVNDFQKGDIAEGYSVSREKKESFPLTVTSAQKNPTAFYLCASSTYRLQPQHFGDGTRLSIL.

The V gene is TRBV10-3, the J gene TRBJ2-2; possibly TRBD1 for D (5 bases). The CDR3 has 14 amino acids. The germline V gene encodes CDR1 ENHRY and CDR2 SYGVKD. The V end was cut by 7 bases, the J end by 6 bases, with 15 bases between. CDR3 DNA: TGTGCCATCACACAGGCCCTCTCCCCCGGGGAGCTGTTTTTT. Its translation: CAITQALSPGELFF.

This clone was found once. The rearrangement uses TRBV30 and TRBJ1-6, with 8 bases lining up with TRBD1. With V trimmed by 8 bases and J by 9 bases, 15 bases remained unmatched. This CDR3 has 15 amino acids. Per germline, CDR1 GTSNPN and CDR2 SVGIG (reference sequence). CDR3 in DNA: TGTGCCGTACACAGGGGGGTCTCTAGTAGTTCACCCCTCCACTTT. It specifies CAVHRGVSSSSPLHF.

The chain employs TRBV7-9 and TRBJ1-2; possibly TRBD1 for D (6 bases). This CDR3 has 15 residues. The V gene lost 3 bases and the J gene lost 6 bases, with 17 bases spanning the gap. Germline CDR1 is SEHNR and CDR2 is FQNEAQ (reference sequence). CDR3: CASSFGGASAHGYTF. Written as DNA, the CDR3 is TGTGCCAGCAGCTTCGGGGGGGCCTCCGCCCATGGCTACACCTTC.

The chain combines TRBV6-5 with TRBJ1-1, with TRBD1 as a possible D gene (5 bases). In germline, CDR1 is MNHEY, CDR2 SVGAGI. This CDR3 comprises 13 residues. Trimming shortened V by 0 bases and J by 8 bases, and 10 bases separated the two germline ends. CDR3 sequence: CASSYSLGGEAFF. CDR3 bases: TGTGCCAGCAGTTACTCGTTGGGGGGGGAAGCTTTCTTT.

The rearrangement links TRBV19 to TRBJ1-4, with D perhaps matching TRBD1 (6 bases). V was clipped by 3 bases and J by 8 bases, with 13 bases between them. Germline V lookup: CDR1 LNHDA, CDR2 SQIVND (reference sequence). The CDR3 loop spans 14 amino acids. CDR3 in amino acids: CASSMTGRSEKLFF. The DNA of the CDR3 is TGTGCCAGTAGTATGACAGGACGAAGCGAAAAACTGTTTTTT.

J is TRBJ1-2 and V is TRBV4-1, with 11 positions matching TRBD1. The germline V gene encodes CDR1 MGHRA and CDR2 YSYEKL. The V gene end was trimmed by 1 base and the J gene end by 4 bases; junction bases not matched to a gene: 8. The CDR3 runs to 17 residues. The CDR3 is CASSQAGTGGTIYGYTF. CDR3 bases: TGCGCCAGCAGCCAAGCGGGGACAGGGGGAACGATCTATGGCTACACCTTC.

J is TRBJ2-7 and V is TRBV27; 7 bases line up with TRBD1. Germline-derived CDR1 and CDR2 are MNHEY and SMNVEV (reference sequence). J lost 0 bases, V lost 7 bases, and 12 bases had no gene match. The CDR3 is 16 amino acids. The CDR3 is CASITSGTAYSYEQYF. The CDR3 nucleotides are TGTGCCAGCATCACCTCCGGGACAGCCTACTCCTACGAGCAGTACTTC.

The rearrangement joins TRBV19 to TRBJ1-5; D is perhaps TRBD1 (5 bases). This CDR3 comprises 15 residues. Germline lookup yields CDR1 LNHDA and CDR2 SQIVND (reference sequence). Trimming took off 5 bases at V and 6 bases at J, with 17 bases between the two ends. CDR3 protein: CASSGGGGISQPQHF. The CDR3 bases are TGTGCCAGTAGTGGAGGCGGGGGGATCAGTCAGCCCCAGCATTTT.

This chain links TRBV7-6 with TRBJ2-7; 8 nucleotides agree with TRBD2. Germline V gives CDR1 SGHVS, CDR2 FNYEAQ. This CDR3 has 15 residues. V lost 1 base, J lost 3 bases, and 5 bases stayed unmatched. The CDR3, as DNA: TGTGCCAGCAGCTTAGGGGGCGGGGGGAACTACGAGCAGTACTTC. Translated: CASSLGGGGNYEQYF.

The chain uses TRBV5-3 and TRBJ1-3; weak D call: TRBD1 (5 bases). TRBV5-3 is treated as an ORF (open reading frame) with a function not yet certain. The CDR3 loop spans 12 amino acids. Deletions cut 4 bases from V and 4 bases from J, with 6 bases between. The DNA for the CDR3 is TGTGCCAGAAGCCGGACAGGAAACACCATATATTTT. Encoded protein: CARSRTGNTIYF.

CDR3 residues: CASGEGANYGYTF. In DNA, the CDR3 is TGTGCCAGCGGAGAGGGAGCTAACTATGGCTACACCTTC. J is TRBJ1-2 and V is TRBV9, with unresolved D. The length of the CDR3 is 13 residues. V was clipped by 7 bases and J by 0 bases, with 10 bases between them. The germline V gene encodes CDR1 SGDLS and CDR2 YYNGEE.

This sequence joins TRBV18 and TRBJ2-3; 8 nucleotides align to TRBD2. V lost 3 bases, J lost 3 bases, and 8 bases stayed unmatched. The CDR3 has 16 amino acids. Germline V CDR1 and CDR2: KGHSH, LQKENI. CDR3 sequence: CASSPASGGGTDTQYF. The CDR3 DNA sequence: TGTGCCAGCTCACCGGCAAGCGGGGGCGGGACAGATACGCAGTATTTT.

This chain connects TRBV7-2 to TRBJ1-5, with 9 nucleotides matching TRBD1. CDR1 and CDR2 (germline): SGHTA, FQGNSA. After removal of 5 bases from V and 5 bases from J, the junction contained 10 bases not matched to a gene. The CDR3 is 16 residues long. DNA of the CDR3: TGTGCCAGCAGCAACGCCATCCGGACAGGGGATCAGCCCCAGCATTTT. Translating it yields CASSNAIRTGDQPQHF.

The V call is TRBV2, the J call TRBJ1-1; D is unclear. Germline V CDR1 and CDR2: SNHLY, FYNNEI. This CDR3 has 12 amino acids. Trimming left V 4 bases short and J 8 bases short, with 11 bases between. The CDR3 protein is CASSAFIREAFF. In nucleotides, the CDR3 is TGTGCCAGCAGTGCGTTCATACGGGAAGCTTTCTTT.